This entry lists 32 T cell receptor beta chains sequenced from one sample in a study of blood T cell repertoires in COVID-19. TCRdb's table, derived via immunoSEQ multiplex PCR, lists solely in-frame clones and lacks some. The repertoire holds around 300,000 clones, with around 85% as singletons. Sequencing was carried out using PBMCs or T cells enriched from blood (not recorded which). These receptors came from a woman in her fifties or sixties who had recovered from COVID-19.

The chain combines TRBV11-3 with TRBJ2-2; D gene uncertain. The V gene lost 4 bases and the J gene lost 8 bases, with 8 bases spanning the gap. Germline values: CDR1 SGHNT, CDR2 YENEEA. The CDR3 sequence is 12 residues long. The CDR3 loop is CASSSTGGELFF. CDR3 bases: TGTGCCAGCAGCTCGACCGGGGGGGAGCTGTTTTTT.

This rearrangement joins TRBV5-1 to TRBJ2-5, with TRBD1 matching over 11 bases. The CDR3 has 16 residues. Germline values: CDR1 SGHRS, CDR2 YFSETQ. The V gene end was trimmed by 1 base and the J gene end by 9 bases; junction bases not matched to a gene: 11. CDR3 residues: CASSLPWGTGGEPQYF. The CDR3 DNA reads as TGCGCCAGCAGCTTGCCCTGGGGGACAGGGGGAGAACCCCAGTACTTC.

The sample holds many counts of this clone. The chain couples TRBV19 to TRBJ1-4; D unresolved. This CDR3 has 15 amino acids. In germline, CDR1 is LNHDA, CDR2 SQIVND (reference sequence). Trimming removed 5 bases at V and 0 bases at J, with 10 bases between. DNA for the CDR3: TGTGCCAGTAGTCTACTACACGCAACTAATGAAAAACTGTTTTTT. Amino acid sequence: CASSLLHATNEKLFF.

This clone has only one observation. This sequence joins TRBV7-2 and TRBJ1-4; D might be TRBD1 (6 bases). Between the trimmed V and J ends, which lost 5 bases and 4 bases, there was a span of 11 bases. Germline lookup yields CDR1 SGHTA and CDR2 FQGNSA. The CDR3 has 14 amino acids. The CDR3 sequence is CASSQQGHNEKLFF. The DNA of the CDR3 is TGTGCCAGCAGCCAACAGGGACATAATGAAAAACTGTTTTTT.

The chain has TRBV15 and TRBJ2-1, with a weak D call TRBD1 (6 bases). CDR1 is LNHNV, CDR2 YYDKDF, per germline (reference sequence). Trimming removed 3 bases at V and 8 bases at J, with 23 bases between. The CDR3 loop spans 17 amino acids. Written as DNA, the CDR3 is TGTGCCACCAGCAGCGACTCGGGCAGGGGCTTCTGGTATGAGCAGTTCTTC. Translating it yields CATSSDSGRGFWYEQFF.

The V and J genes are TRBV5-6 and TRBJ2-2; 8 bases match TRBD1. This CDR3 is 15 amino acids long. The trim removed 4 bases at V and 3 bases at J, leaving 5 bases unmatched. In germline, CDR1 is SGHDT, CDR2 YYEEEE. Here the CDR3 reads CASSTDRADTGELFF. As DNA, the CDR3 is TGTGCCAGCAGCACGGACAGGGCAGACACCGGGGAGCTGTTTTTT.

For this clone: The same CDR3 also results from other DNA sequences found in this sample. The chain uses TRBV10-1 and TRBJ2-3, with 7 nucleotides matching TRBD2. Germline CDR1 reads WNHNN; CDR2 reads SYGVQD (reference sequence). The CDR3 length is 15 residues. With V trimmed by 3 bases and J by 3 bases, 6 bases remained unmatched. The CDR3 DNA follows: TGCGCCAGCAGTGATCCAGCGGGGCTAACAGATACGCAGTATTTT. It codes for CASSDPAGLTDTQYF.

The chain couples TRBV19 to TRBJ1-1, with 8 bases that match TRBD1. The CDR3 contains 14 residues. Per germline, CDR1 LNHDA and CDR2 SQIVND (reference sequence). V lost 6 bases to trimming and J lost 1 base; unmatched junction nucleotides: 4. CDR3 region: CASRRQGKNTEAFF. CDR3 nucleotide sequence: TGTGCCAGTAGACGACAGGGGAAGAACACTGAAGCTTTCTTT.

J is TRBJ1-1 and V is TRBV3-1 (or the pseudogene TRBV3-2), with a weak D call TRBD1 (6 bases). The V and J ends lost 3 bases and 5 bases respectively, with 10 bases between them. Germline V lookup: CDR1 LGHDT, CDR2 YNNKEL (reference sequence). This CDR3 has 13 residues. The CDR3, as DNA: TGTGCCAGCAGCCAGAACAGGGAGACTGAAGCTTTCTTT. It is translated as CASSQNRETEAFF.

The gene calls are TRBV12-3 or TRBV12-4 and TRBJ2-3; 8 bases line up with TRBD2. V shed 6 bases, J shed 11 bases, and the junction held 7 bases outside the gene matches. The CDR3 runs to 12 residues. The CDR3: CASRTGTREQYF. CDR3 nucleotide sequence: TGTGCCAGCAGAACCGGGACTAGGGAGCAGTATTTT.

This clone has just one count. The CDR3 coding sequence is TGTGCCAGCAGCCAGGCCCGGGGGAACAATGAGCAGTTCTTC. It specifies CASSQARGNNEQFF. The J gene is TRBJ2-1, the V gene TRBV7-2; TRBD2 might be the D (6 bases). The CDR3 consists of 14 residues. V lost 5 bases and J lost 5, with 13 bases in between. CDR1 and CDR2 from the germline V gene are SGHTA and FQGNSA.

V usage is TRBV14 and J usage is TRBJ2-1; D perhaps matches TRBD2 (6 bases). The CDR3 is 14 residues long. Germline CDR1 SGHDN, CDR2 FVKESK. The V end lost 4 bases, the J end lost 6 bases, and 13 bases lay between the germline ends. The CDR3 nucleotides read TGTGCCAGCAGCCGACTAGTGGGGATCAATGAGCAGTTCTTC. Its protein product is CASSRLVGINEQFF.

This chain links TRBV2 with TRBJ2-7, with 7 bases lining up with TRBD2. CDR1 is SNHLY, CDR2 FYNNEI, per germline. Trimming took 6 bases from V and 2 from J; bases not matched to a gene: 10. CDR3 length equals 15 residues. In nucleotides, the CDR3 is TGTGCCAGCAGCAACGAGGGCGGGGGAACCTACGAGCAGTACTTC. It is translated as CASSNEGGGTYEQYF.

This sequence joins TRBV28 and TRBJ1-5; 8 nucleotides align to TRBD1. The CDR3 is made up of 17 amino acids. The germline gives CDR1 MDHEN, CDR2 SYDVKM. J lost 4 bases, V lost 4 bases, and 12 bases had no gene match. Here the CDR3 DNA reads TGTGCCAGCAGTTGGGGCTTACAGGGGGGAATAAATCAGCCCCAGCATTTT. Translating gives CASSWGLQGGINQPQHF.

This chain uses TRBV6-4 with TRBJ2-1, with 11 bases matching TRBD2. Trimming removed 2 bases from V and 10 bases from J; junction bases left unmatched: 10. The germline gives CDR1 MRHNA, CDR2 SNTAGT. The CDR3 loop spans 16 amino acids. This CDR3 reads CASSDPASGGPGEQFF. CDR3 in DNA: TGTGCCAGCAGTGACCCTGCTAGCGGGGGGCCGGGCGAGCAGTTCTTC.

The chain employs TRBV5-6 and TRBJ2-7; 10 bases map to TRBD1. The CDR3 consists of 12 residues. V shed 5 bases, J shed 9 bases, and the junction held 5 bases outside the gene matches. Germline CDR1 is SGHDT and CDR2 is YYEEEE. CDR3 sequence reads: CASRRQGAGQYF. As DNA, the CDR3 is TGTGCCAGCAGGAGACAGGGGGCAGGGCAGTACTTC.

This clone was found a few times. The genes are TRBV10-3 and TRBJ2-2, with a weak D call TRBD2 (6 bases). Germline lookup yields CDR1 ENHRY and CDR2 SYGVKD. This CDR3 contains 14 residues. V shed 0 bases and J shed 5 bases, with 7 bases lying between them. CDR3 sequence (DNA): TGTGCCATCAGTGAGTCGGGGGGAACCGGGGAGCTGTTTTTT. Translation gives CAISESGGTGELFF.

The V and J genes are TRBV13 and TRBJ1-6, with 7 positions matching TRBD1. The CDR3 is 15 amino acids. With 0 bases clipped from V and 6 bases from J, the junction kept 2 bases outside the gene matches. Germline CDR1 is PRHDT and CDR2 is FYEKMQ (reference sequence). In nucleotides, the CDR3 is TGTGCCAGCAGCTTAGGGGACAGGAGTAATTCACCCCTCCACTTT. Translating it yields CASSLGDRSNSPLHF.

Here the CDR3 reads CSVEASNYGYTF. The CDR3 DNA is TGCAGCGTTGAAGCATCCAACTATGGCTACACCTTC. The rearrangement joins TRBV29-1 to TRBJ1-2; D unclear. V lost 1 base to trimming and J lost 2 bases, with 5 bases between them. This CDR3 region has 12 residues. Germline V gene lookup returns CDR1 SQVTM and CDR2 ANQGSEA.

The V call is TRBV12-3 or TRBV12-4, the J call TRBJ1-4, with 7 bases identical to TRBD1. CDR3 size: 13 residues. V lost 5 bases to trimming and J lost 11 bases; unmatched junction nucleotides: 8. As DNA, the CDR3 is TGTGCCAGCAGTCCCCATGAGACAGGGAAACTGTTTTTT. Residues: CASSPHETGKLFF.

The CDR3 sequence: CASSNRQGRYGYTF. The CDR3 region has the DNA TGTGCCAGCAGCAATAGACAGGGCCGCTATGGCTACACCTTC. The chain is built from TRBV3-1 (or the pseudogene TRBV3-2) and TRBJ1-2; 7 bases align to TRBD1. The CDR3 spans 14 residues. The germline V gene encodes CDR1 LGHDT and CDR2 YNNKEL (reference sequence). The V and J ends lost 5 bases and 4 bases, in that order; junction bases with no gene match: 7.

This chain connects TRBV19 to TRBJ2-7; 8 bases are a match to TRBD2. The length of the CDR3 is 15 residues. The trim removed 7 bases at V and 0 bases at J, leaving 8 bases unmatched. Germline-derived CDR1 and CDR2 are LNHDA and SQIVND (reference sequence). CDR3 sequence: CASKSSGSSSYEQYF. CDR3 coding DNA: TGTGCCAGTAAGTCGAGCGGGAGTTCCTCCTACGAGCAGTACTTC.

This clone was seen only a few times. The V call is TRBV5-1, the J call TRBJ1-1, with D possibly TRBD1 on 6 matching bases. This CDR3 is built from 15 residues. CDR1 SGHRS and CDR2 YFSETQ come from the germline V gene. With 0 bases removed from V and 1 base from J, the gap between germline ends came to 10 bases. CDR3 sequence reads: CASSLGGLTNTEAFF. In DNA form, the CDR3 reads TGCGCCAGCAGCTTGGGGGGGCTGACGAACACTGAAGCTTTCTTT.

The chain carries TRBV7-9 and TRBJ2-1; 8 nucleotides line up with TRBD1. Germline V gives CDR1 SEHNR, CDR2 FQNEAQ (reference sequence). The CDR3 extends over 15 amino acids. J lost 5 bases, V lost 5 bases, and 8 bases had no gene match. The CDR3 bases are TGTGCCAGCAGCCCCGACAGGGGACCTGACAATGAGCAGTTCTTC. The encoded protein is CASSPDRGPDNEQFF.

The rearrangement uses TRBV18 and TRBJ2-7; 11 bases map to TRBD2. Trimming took 6 bases from V and 0 from J; bases not matched to a gene: 1. Germline V CDR1 and CDR2: KGHSH, LQKENI. CDR3 length equals 14 residues. As DNA, the CDR3 is TGTGCCAGCTCGCTAGCGGGAGGCTCCTACGAGCAGTACTTC. It encodes CASSLAGGSYEQYF. The complete variable domain, with remaining parts taken from reference TRBV18 and TRBJ2-7, reads NAGVMQNPRHLVRRRGQEARLRCSPMKGHSHVYWYRQLPEEGLKFMVYLQKENIIDESGMPKERFSAEFPKEGPSILRIQQVVRGDSAAYFCASSLAGGSYEQYFGPGTRLTVT.

This sequence joins TRBV6-2 or TRBV6-3 and TRBJ2-7, with 7 positions matching TRBD2. Germline loops: CDR1 MNHEY, CDR2 SVGEGT. The junction had 14 bases not matched to a gene; V was cut back by 0 bases and J by 0 bases. The CDR3 contains 19 residues. CDR3 sequence: CASSYSVLAVPRSSYEQYF. Written as DNA, the CDR3 is TGTGCCAGCAGTTACTCCGTCCTAGCGGTACCCCGAAGCTCCTACGAGCAGTACTTC.

This chain connects TRBV29-1 to TRBJ2-3, with 9 bases matching TRBD2. The J segment lost 4 bases and the V segment lost 3 bases, leaving 2 bases of the junction unmatched. Germline CDR1 and CDR2: SQVTM and ANQGSEA. The CDR3 consists of 13 residues. CDR3 in amino acids: CSVDASGADTQYF. DNA for the CDR3: TGCAGCGTTGACGCTAGCGGGGCAGATACGCAGTATTTT.

This chain uses TRBV4-1 with TRBJ2-6; a possible D gene is TRBD2 (6 bases). Per the germline V gene, CDR1 is MGHRA and CDR2 is YSYEKL. Between the trimmed V and J ends, which lost 5 bases and 0 bases, there was a span of 17 bases. CDR3 length equals 18 residues. CDR3 sequence reads: CASSDPRRDPSGANVLTF. Written as DNA, the CDR3 is TGCGCCAGCAGCGACCCGCGGAGGGATCCCTCTGGGGCCAACGTCCTGACTTTC.

The CDR3 DNA reads as TGTGCCAGCAGCTTAGGGCGGACTGAAGCTTTCTTT. Amino acids: CASSLGRTEAFF. The V gene is TRBV7-8, the J gene TRBJ1-1; no clear D gene. CDR1 and CDR2 from the germline V gene are SGHVS and FQNEAQ. The CDR3 sequence is 12 residues long. Trimming left V 1 base short and J 5 bases short, with 5 bases between. Filled out from reference TRBV7-8 and TRBJ1-1, the complete variable domain reads GAGVSQSPRYKVAKRGQDVALRCDPISGHVSLFWYQQALGQGPEFLTYFQNEAQLDKSGLPSDRFFAERPEGSVSTLKIQRTQQEDSAVYLCASSLGRTEAFFGQGTRLTVV.

J is TRBJ2-7 and V is TRBV7-6; 9 nucleotides match TRBD1. Germline values: CDR1 SGHVS, CDR2 FNYEAQ. V shed 1 base, J shed 2 bases, and the junction held 6 bases outside the gene matches. CDR3 length equals 16 residues. The CDR3 sequence is CASSLGVRTGAYEQYF. In nucleotides, the CDR3 is TGTGCCAGCAGCTTAGGGGTTAGGACAGGGGCCTACGAGCAGTACTTC.

This clone has only one observation. The rearrangement uses TRBV30 and TRBJ1-1; D is unresolved. Trimming removed 1 base at V and 0 bases at J, with 9 bases between. The CDR3 is made up of 14 amino acids. CDR1 is GTSNPN and CDR2 is SVGIG in the germline V gene (reference sequence). The CDR3 region is CAWSGQLLNTEAFF. The CDR3 coding sequence is TGTGCCTGGAGTGGACAACTGCTGAACACTGAAGCTTTCTTT.

V is TRBV3-1 (or the pseudogene TRBV3-2) and J is TRBJ1-1; D is undetermined. The CDR3 has 15 amino acids. Germline loops: CDR1 LGHDT, CDR2 YNNKEL (reference sequence). V shed 0 bases and J shed 0 bases, with 8 bases lying between them. The CDR3 here is CASSQEAGMNTEAFF. The CDR3 DNA is TGTGCCAGCAGCCAAGAGGCGGGCATGAACACTGAAGCTTTCTTT.